Below, 17 T cell receptor beta chains from the same sample are listed, as sequenced in a study of T-cell memory formation after mild COVID-19 (dated by TCRdb to the early 2020s). The receptor library was made with 5' RACE. The instrument given in TCRdb is Illumina NovaSeq 6000. The raw public reads went through TCRdb reprocessing: fastp at Q25, MiXCR clone calling, in-frame beta chains kept. Every CDR3 protein is listed once, alongside the most common genes and DNA of its rows. The sample table records 90,000 to 120,000 distinct CDR3 sequences; about an eighth of these occur just once. The ten largest make up less than 45% of the sample. Sequenced: PBMCs or a T cell subset sorted from them (not recorded which). The receptors shown here come from a man between 18 and 35 years old who had mild COVID-19 (a few samples of this study predate the infection). The sample titles of this study are shuffled in the database, so cell type and time point are left out; the donor was told from shared clones.

The rearrangement joins TRBV2 to TRBJ2-5, with D possibly TRBD1 on 5 matching bases. Germline V CDR1 and CDR2: SNHLY, FYNNEI. The CDR3 consists of 15 residues. The V end was cut by 2 bases, the J end by 2 bases, with 12 bases between. The CDR3 reads CASSERWGTQETQYF. DNA for the CDR3: TGTGCCAGCAGTGAAAGGTGGGGCACTCAAGAGACCCAGTACTTC. Together with reference TRBV2 and TRBJ2-5, the CDR3 gives the full variable domain: EPEVTQTPSHQVTQMGQEVILRCVPISNHLYFYWYRQILGQKVEFLVSFYNNEISEKSEIFDDQFSVERPDGSNFTLKIRSTKLEDSAMYFCASSERWGTQETQYFGPGTRLLVL.

A few counts support this clonotype. V gene TRBV7-8 combines with J gene TRBJ2-5; D is undetermined. The germline gives CDR1 SGHVS, CDR2 FQNEAQ. The CDR3 spans 14 residues. The V end was cut by 0 bases, the J end by 5 bases, with 10 bases between. CDR3 protein: CASSLAQVGETQYF. The CDR3 coding sequence is TGTGCCAGCAGCTTAGCGCAAGTAGGGGAGACCCAGTACTTC.

The chain employs TRBV4-1 and TRBJ1-1, with D possibly TRBD1 on 5 matching bases. With 0 bases removed from V and 5 bases from J, the gap between germline ends came to 19 bases. This CDR3 has 17 amino acids. Germline V lookup: CDR1 MGHRA, CDR2 YSYEKL. The CDR3 spells CASSQDWVEGRGTEAFF. As DNA, the CDR3 is TGCGCCAGCAGCCAAGATTGGGTTGAGGGGCGCGGGACTGAAGCTTTCTTT.

The rearrangement links TRBV15 to TRBJ1-3; D perhaps matches TRBD1 (5 bases). V was pared by 5 bases and J by 0 bases, with 11 bases between. The CDR3 has 15 residues. Germline-derived CDR1 and CDR2 are LNHNV and YYDKDF (reference sequence). CDR3 in DNA: TGTGCCACCAGCGTGCGGGACCACTCTGGAAACACCATATATTTT. Translating gives CATSVRDHSGNTIYF.

The chain carries TRBV5-1 and TRBJ1-2; possible D gene TRBD1, 5 bases. The length of the CDR3 is 15 residues. Trimming removed 4 bases at V and 2 bases at J, with 15 bases between. Germline loops: CDR1 SGHRS, CDR2 YFSETQ. CDR3 nucleotides: TGCGCCAGCAGCCGAGGTTTTTGGGGGAACTATGGCTACACCTTC. Its translation: CASSRGFWGNYGYTF. Based on the CDR3 plus reference TRBV5-1 and TRBJ1-2, the full variable domain is KAGVTQTPRYLIKTRGQQVTLSCSPISGHRSVSWYQQTPGQGLQFLFEYFSETQRNKGNFPGRFSGRQFSNSRSEMNVSTLELGDSALYLCASSRGFWGNYGYTFGSGTRLTVV.

By share, this clonotype ranks as medium-sized. The chain carries TRBV6-2 or TRBV6-3 and TRBJ2-1; D tentatively reads TRBD1 or TRBD2 (6 bases each). The CDR3 totals 12 residues. Germline CDR1 and CDR2: MNHEY and SVGEGT. The V end lost 4 bases, the J end lost 9 bases, and 10 bases lay between the germline ends. The CDR3 is CASSLWGAEQFF. CDR3 nucleotides: TGTGCCAGCAGTTTATGGGGGGCTGAGCAGTTCTTC.

This clonotype appeared many times. V is TRBV18 and J is TRBJ1-2, with D possibly matching TRBD1 (6 bases). Trimming removed 0 bases at V and 5 bases at J, with 13 bases between. CDR3 length: 15 amino acids. CDR1 and CDR2 from the germline V gene are KGHSH and LQKENI. The CDR3 DNA is TGTGCCAGCTCACCACCGGTGTCAGGGGAGTATGGCTACACCTTC. Its protein is CASSPPVSGEYGYTF.

This clonotype came up a few times. The chain carries TRBV29-1 and TRBJ1-2; D might be TRBD1 (6 bases). Germline V CDR1 and CDR2: SQVTM, ANQGSEA. There are 14 residues in the CDR3. Deletions cut 5 bases from V and 3 bases from J, with 16 bases between. The CDR3 nucleotides read TGCAGCGTTACGACAGGTCTCCTTCACTATGGCTACACCTTC. Protein product: CSVTTGLLHYGYTF.

V is TRBV7-2 and J is TRBJ2-7, with no clear D. Trimming took 1 base from V and 0 from J, leaving 10 bases between them. The CDR3 length is 15 residues. Germline V gene sequence: CDR1 SGHTA, CDR2 FQGNSA. The CDR3 region is CASSLDGRGSYEQYV. CDR3 nucleotide sequence: TGTGCCAGCAGCTTAGATGGTCGAGGCTCCTACGAGCAGTACGTC.

This clonotype was counted ten times or more. The CDR3 protein is CASSYSYPPSSNQPQHF. The CDR3 DNA sequence: TGTGCCAGCAGCTATTCCTACCCCCCGTCGAGCAATCAGCCCCAGCATTTT. The rearrangement uses TRBV6-5 and TRBJ1-5, with no clear D. CDR1 and CDR2 from the germline V gene are MNHEY and SVGAGI. The CDR3 is made up of 17 amino acids. Trimming shortened V by 6 bases and J by 1 base, and 19 bases separated the two germline ends.

The chain uses TRBV29-1 and TRBJ1-2; D is undetermined. The V and J ends lost 3 bases and 9 bases respectively, with 11 bases between them. This CDR3 has 11 amino acids. Germline CDR1 reads SQVTM; CDR2 reads ANQGSEA. As DNA, the CDR3 is TGCAGCGTTGATGTGGCAGGTCGCTACACCTTC. The encoded protein is CSVDVAGRYTF.

The gene calls are TRBV3-1 and TRBJ2-7; D is perhaps TRBD2 (9 bases). V dropped 2 bases and J dropped 4 bases, with 15 bases sitting between them. This CDR3 contains 15 residues. The germline V gene has CDR1 LGHDT and CDR2 YNNKEL (reference sequence). CDR3 in amino acids: CASSQLAGQVYEQYF. The CDR3 region has the DNA TGTGCCAGCAGCCAACTAGCGGGACAGGTATACGAGCAGTACTTC.

This clonotype was counted a few times. The chain is built from TRBV7-2 and TRBJ2-1, with no clear D. The CDR3 is 15 residues long. V dropped 5 bases and J dropped 4 bases, with 15 bases sitting between them. Per germline, CDR1 SGHTA and CDR2 FQGNSA. This chain's CDR3 is CASSPEAGFYNEQFF. The CDR3 DNA sequence: TGTGCCAGCAGCCCCGAAGCCGGGTTTTACAATGAGCAGTTCTTC.

This clonotype was seen ten or more times. This chain links TRBV29-1 with TRBJ2-5; no clear D gene. Germline CDR1 is SQVTM and CDR2 is ANQGSEA. V lost 4 bases and J 3 bases, leaving 15 bases between the germline ends. This CDR3 has 14 amino acids. This CDR3 is CSVVRRDGEETQYF. The DNA of the CDR3 is TGCAGCGTTGTTCGGCGAGATGGGGAAGAGACCCAGTACTTC.

The chain carries TRBV18 and TRBJ2-5; D uncertain. CDR1 is KGHSH, CDR2 LQKENI, per germline. The CDR3 totals 15 residues. Deletions cut 2 bases from V and 2 bases from J, with 12 bases between. The chain's CDR3 is CASSPGLTEQETQYF. CDR3 DNA: TGTGCCAGCTCACCAGGTCTGACGGAGCAAGAGACCCAGTACTTC.

The V gene is TRBV12-3 or TRBV12-4, the J gene TRBJ2-5; D is possibly TRBD1 (6 bases). The CDR3 has 15 amino acids. V was clipped by 1 base and J by 5 bases, with 14 bases between them. The CDR3 region is CASSLVSGAAETQYF. CDR3 nucleotides: TGTGCCAGCAGTTTAGTATCAGGGGCGGCTGAGACCCAGTACTTC.

The table lists this clonotype with a few counts. The chain recombines TRBV7-2 with TRBJ2-3, with D unresolved. The CDR3 is 14 amino acids. Germline-derived CDR1 and CDR2 are SGHTA and FQGNSA. V lost 1 base and J lost 5, with 10 bases in between. The CDR3 nucleotides are TGTGCCAGCAGCTTAGATGGGGTATTAGATACGCAGTATTTT. Translating gives CASSLDGVLDTQYF.